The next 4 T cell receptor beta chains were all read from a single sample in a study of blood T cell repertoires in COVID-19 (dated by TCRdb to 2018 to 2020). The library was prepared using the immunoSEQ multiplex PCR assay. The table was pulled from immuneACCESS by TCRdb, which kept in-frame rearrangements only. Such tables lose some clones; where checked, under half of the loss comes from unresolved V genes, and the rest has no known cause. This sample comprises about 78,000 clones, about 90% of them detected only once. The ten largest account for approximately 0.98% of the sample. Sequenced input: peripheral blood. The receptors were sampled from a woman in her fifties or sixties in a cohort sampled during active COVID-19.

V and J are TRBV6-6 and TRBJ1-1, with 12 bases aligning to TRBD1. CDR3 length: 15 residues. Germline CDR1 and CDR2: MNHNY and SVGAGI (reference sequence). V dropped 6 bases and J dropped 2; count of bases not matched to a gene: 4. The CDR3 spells CASRPGQGANTEAFF. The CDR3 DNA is TGTGCCAGCAGGCCGGGACAGGGGGCTAACACTGAAGCTTTCTTT.

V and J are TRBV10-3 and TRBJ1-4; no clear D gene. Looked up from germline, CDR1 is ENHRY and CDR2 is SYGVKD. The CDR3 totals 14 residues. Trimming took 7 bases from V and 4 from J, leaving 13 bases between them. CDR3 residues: CAINDPRDNEKLFF. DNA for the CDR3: TGTGCCATCAATGACCCCCGGGATAATGAAAAACTGTTTTTT.

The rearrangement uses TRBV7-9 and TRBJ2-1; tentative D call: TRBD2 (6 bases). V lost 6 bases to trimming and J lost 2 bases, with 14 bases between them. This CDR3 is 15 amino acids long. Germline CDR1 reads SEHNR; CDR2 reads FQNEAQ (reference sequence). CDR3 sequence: CASSFGAGPYNEQFF. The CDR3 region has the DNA TGTGCCAGCAGTTTTGGGGCGGGACCCTACAATGAGCAGTTCTTC. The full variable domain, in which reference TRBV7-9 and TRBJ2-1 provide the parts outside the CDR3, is DTGVSQNPRHKITKRGQNVTFRCDPISEHNRLYWYRQTLGQGPEFLTYFQNEAQLEKSRLLSDRFSAERPKGSFSTLEIQRTEQGDSAMYLCASSFGAGPYNEQFFGPGTRLTVL.

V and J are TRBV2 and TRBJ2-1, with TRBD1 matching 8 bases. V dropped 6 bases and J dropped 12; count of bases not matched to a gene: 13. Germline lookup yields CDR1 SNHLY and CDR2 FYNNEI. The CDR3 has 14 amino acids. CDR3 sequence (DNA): TGTGCCAGCAGAAGGGAATCGACAGGGGTCGGGCAGTTCTTC. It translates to CASRRESTGVGQFF.